The source of this TCR beta chain is a study of shared clonotypes between healthy human individuals. Study information: Each donor's CD4 naive and CD4 memory cells filled three plates apiece, CD8 naive two, and CD8 memory one.

A single count supports this clone. Several immunoSEQ plates held equal portions of the genomic DNA taken from each subset. TCRdb's copy holds only in-frame clones and misses some; the assay was immunoSEQ multiplex PCR. Among about 2 million clones listed, about 95% were seen once. Looked up from germline, CDR1 is PRHDT and CDR2 is FYEKMQ (reference sequence). V gave up 4 bases and J gave up 5 bases; unmatched junction bases: 9. This CDR3 contains 15 residues. CD45RO-negative, CCR7-positively selected cells formed the naive CD8 fraction, excluding terminally differentiated effector memory CD45RA+ cells.

The TCR originated in a man aged 18 to 29 in good health. The chain is built from TRBV13 and TRBJ2-5, with 8 bases fitting TRBD1. Sequenced: naive CD8+ T cells sorted from blood. The CDR3 DNA is TGTGCCAGCAGCTCAAAGGACAGGGTCCTCGAGACCCAGTACTTC. As protein: CASSSKDRVLETQYF.